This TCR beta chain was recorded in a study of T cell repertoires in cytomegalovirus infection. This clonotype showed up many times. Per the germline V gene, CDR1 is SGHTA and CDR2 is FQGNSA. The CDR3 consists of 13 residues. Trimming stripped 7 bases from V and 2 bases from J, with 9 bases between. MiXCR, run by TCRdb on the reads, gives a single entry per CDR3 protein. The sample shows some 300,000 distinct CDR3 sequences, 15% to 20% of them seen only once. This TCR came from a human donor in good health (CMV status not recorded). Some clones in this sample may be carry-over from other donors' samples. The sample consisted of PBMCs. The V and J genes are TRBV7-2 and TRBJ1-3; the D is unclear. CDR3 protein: CASKSTAGNTIYF. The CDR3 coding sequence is TGTGCCAGCAAATCTACTGCTGGAAACACCATATATTTT.